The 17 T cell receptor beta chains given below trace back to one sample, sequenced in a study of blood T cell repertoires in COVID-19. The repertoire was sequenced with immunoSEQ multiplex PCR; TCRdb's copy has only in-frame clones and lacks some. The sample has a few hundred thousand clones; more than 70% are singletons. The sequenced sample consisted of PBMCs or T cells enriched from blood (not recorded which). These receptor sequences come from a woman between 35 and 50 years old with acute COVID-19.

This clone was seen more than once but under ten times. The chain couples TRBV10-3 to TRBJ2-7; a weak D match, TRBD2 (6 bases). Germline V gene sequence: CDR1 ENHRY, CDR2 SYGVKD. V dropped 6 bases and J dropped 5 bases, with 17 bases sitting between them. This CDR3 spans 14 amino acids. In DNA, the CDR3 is TGTGCCATCAGGGATGGTGGTACGGGAGACGAGCAGTACTTC. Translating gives CAIRDGGTGDEQYF.

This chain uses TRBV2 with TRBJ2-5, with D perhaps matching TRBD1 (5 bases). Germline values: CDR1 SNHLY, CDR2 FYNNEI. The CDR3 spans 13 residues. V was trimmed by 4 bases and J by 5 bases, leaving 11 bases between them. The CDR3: CASSGVGRETQYF. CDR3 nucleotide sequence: TGTGCCAGCAGTGGGGTGGGGCGGGAGACCCAGTACTTC.

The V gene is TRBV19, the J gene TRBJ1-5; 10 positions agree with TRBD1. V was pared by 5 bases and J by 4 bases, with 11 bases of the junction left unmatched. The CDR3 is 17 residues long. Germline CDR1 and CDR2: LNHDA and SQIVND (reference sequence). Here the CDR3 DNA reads TGTGCCAGTAGTGCTCTGACAGGGGGCATTCGTAATCAGCCCCAGCATTTT. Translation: CASSALTGGIRNQPQHF.

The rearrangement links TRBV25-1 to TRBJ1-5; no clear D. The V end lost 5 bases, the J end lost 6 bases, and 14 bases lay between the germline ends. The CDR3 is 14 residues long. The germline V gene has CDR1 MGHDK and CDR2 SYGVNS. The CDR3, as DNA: TGTGCCAGCAGTTCAACCGGGTTAGGTCAGCCCCAGCATTTT. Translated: CASSSTGLGQPQHF.

DNA for the CDR3: TGTGCCAGCAGCCAAGAGGCGGGTGGCTACACCTTC. It codes for CASSQEAGGYTF. The chain has TRBV3-1 (or the pseudogene TRBV3-2) and TRBJ1-2; D not resolved. CDR1 and CDR2 from the germline V gene are LGHDT and YNNKEL (reference sequence). The V end was cut by 0 bases, the J end by 7 bases, with 6 bases between. CDR3 length equals 12 residues.

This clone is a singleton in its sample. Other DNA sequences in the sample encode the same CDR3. The CDR3 coding sequence is TGTGCCAGCAGCGCGCGAGGGACCGGGGAGCTGTTTTTT. This translates into CASSARGTGELFF. This chain connects TRBV9 to TRBJ2-2; D might be TRBD2 (5 bases). The CDR3 runs 13 residues. CDR1 is SGDLS and CDR2 is YYNGEE in the germline V gene. V dropped 3 bases and J dropped 5 bases, with 8 bases sitting between them. Filled out from reference TRBV9 and TRBJ2-2, the complete variable domain reads DSGVTQTPKHLITATGQRVTLRCSPRSGDLSVYWYQQSLDQGLQFLIQYYNGEERAKGNILERFSAQQFPDLHSELNLSSLELGDSALYFCASSARGTGELFFGEGSRLTVL.

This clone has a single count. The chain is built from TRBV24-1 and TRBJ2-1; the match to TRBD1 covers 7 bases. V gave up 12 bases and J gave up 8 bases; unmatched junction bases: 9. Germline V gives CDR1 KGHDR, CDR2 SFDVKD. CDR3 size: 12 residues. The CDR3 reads CASQGKGHEQFF. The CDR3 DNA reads TGTGCCTCACAGGGGAAGGGGCATGAGCAGTTCTTC.

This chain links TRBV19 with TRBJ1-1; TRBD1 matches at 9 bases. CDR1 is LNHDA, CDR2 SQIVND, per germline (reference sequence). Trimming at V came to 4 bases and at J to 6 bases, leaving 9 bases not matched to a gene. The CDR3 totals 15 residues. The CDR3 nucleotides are TGTGCCAGTAGTACCTACCGGGGACAGGGTGCTGAAGCTTTCTTT. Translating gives CASSTYRGQGAEAFF.

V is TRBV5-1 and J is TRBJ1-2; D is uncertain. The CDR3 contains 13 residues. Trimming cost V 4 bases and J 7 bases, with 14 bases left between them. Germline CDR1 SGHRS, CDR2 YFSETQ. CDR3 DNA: TGCGCCAGCAGCCCCGGCAGAGGGCTTGGCTACACCTTC. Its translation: CASSPGRGLGYTF.

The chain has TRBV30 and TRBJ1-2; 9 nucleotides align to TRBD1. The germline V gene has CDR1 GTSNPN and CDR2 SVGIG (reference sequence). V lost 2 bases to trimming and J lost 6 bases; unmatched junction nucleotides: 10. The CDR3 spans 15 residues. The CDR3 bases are TGTGCCTGGAGTCCACGGGACAGGGAGATCAATGGCTACACCTTC. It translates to CAWSPRDREINGYTF.

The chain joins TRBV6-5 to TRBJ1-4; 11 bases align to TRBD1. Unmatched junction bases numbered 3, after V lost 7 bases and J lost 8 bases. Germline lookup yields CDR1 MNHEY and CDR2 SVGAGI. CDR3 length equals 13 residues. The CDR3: CASTRTGGEKLFF. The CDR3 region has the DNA TGTGCCAGCACCCGGACAGGGGGCGAAAAACTGTTTTTT.

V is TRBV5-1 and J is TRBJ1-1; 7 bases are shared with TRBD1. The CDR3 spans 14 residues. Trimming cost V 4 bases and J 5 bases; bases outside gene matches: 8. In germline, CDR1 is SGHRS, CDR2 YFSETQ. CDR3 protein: CASSQQTGRTEAFF. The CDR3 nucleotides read TGCGCCAGCAGCCAGCAGACAGGGCGAACTGAAGCTTTCTTT. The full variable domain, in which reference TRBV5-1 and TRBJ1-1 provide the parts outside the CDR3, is KAGVTQTPRYLIKTRGQQVTLSCSPISGHRSVSWYQQTPGQGLQFLFEYFSETQRNKGNFPGRFSGRQFSNSRSEMNVSTLELGDSALYLCASSQQTGRTEAFFGQGTRLTVV.

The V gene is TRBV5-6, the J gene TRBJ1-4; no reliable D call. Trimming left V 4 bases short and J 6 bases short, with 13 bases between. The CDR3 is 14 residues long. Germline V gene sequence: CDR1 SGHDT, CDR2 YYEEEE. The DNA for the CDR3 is TGTGCCAGCAGCCCACGGGGATTGGATGAAAAACTGTTTTTT. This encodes CASSPRGLDEKLFF.

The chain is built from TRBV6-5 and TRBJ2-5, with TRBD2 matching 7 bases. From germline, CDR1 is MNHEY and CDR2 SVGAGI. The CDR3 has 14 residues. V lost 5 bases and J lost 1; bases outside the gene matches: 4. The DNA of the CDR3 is TGTGCCAGCAGTCAGGCTAGCGGCCAAGAGACCCAGTACTTC. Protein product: CASSQASGQETQYF.

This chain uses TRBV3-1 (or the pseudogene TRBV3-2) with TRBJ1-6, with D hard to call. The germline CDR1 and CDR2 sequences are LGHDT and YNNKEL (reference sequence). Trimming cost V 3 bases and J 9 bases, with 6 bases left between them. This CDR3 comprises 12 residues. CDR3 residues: CASSHGSSPLHF. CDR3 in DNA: TGTGCCAGCAGCCATGGGAGTTCACCCCTCCACTTT.

The DNA for the CDR3 is TGTGCCAGCAGAGCTGGACAGGGTCATACTGAAGCTTTCTTT. This translates into CASRAGQGHTEAFF. The chain employs TRBV3-1 (or the pseudogene TRBV3-2) and TRBJ1-1, with 8 bases lining up with TRBD1. Per the germline V gene, CDR1 is LGHDT and CDR2 is YNNKEL (reference sequence). The length of the CDR3 is 14 residues. After removal of 6 bases from V and 5 bases from J, the junction contained 8 bases not matched to a gene.

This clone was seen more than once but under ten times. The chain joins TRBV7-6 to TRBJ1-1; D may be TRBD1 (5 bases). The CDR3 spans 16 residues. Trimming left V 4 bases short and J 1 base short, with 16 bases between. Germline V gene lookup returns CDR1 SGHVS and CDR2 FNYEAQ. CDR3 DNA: TGTGCCAGCAGCTGGGGAAGGGGACTGCCGAACACTGAAGCTTTCTTT. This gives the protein CASSWGRGLPNTEAFF. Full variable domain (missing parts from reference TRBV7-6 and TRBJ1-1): GAGVSQSPRYKVTKRGQDVALRCDPISGHVSLYWYRQALGQGPEFLTYFNYEAQQDKSGLPNDRFSAERPEGSISTLTIQRTEQRDSAMYRCASSWGRGLPNTEAFFGQGTRLTVV.